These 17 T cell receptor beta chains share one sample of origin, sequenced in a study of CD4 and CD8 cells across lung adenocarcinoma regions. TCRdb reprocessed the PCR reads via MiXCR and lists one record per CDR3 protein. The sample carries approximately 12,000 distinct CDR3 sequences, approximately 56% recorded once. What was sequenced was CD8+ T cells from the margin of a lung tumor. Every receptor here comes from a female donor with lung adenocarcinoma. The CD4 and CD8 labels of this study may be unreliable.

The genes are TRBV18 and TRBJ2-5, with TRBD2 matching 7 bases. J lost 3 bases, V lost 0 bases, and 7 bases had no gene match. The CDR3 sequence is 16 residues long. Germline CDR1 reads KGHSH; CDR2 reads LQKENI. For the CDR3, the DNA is TGTGCCAGCTCACCACCTAGTAGCGCGGGGGAAGAGACCCAGTACTTC. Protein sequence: CASSPPSSAGEETQYF.

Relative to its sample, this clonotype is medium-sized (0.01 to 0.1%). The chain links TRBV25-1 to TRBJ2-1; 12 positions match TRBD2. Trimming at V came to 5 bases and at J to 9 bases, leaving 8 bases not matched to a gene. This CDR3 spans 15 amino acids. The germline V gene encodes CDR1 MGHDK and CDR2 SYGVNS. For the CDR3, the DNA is TGTGCCAGCAGTTCTAGCGGGGGGGCATTGGGTGAGCAGTTCTTC. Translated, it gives CASSSSGGALGEQFF.

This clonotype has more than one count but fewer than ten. Here the CDR3 reads CASSQSGRADCYGYTF. CDR3 bases: TGCGCCAGCAGTCAATCGGGGCGGGCAGACTGCTATGGCTACACCTTC. The chain couples TRBV23-1 to TRBJ1-2; TRBD1 is a possible D gene (5 bases). TRBV23-1 is given ORF status, its function remaining uncertain. CDR3 size: 16 residues. V was shortened by 0 bases and J by 4 bases, with 15 bases between the two germline ends.

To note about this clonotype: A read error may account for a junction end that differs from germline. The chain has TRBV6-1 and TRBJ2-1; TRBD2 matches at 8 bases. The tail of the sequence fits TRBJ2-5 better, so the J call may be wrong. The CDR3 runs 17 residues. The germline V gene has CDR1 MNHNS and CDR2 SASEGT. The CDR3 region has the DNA TGTGCCAGCAGTACGGGGAGCGGGGGCGCCGACCAGGAGACCCAGTACTTC. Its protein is CASSTGSGGADQETQYF.

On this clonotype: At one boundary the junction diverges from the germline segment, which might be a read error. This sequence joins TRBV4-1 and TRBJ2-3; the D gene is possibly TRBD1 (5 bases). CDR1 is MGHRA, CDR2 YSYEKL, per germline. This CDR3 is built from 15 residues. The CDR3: CASSPWPSATDMQYF. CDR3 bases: TGCGCCAGCAGCCCGTGGCCCAGCGCGACAGATATGCAGTATTTT.

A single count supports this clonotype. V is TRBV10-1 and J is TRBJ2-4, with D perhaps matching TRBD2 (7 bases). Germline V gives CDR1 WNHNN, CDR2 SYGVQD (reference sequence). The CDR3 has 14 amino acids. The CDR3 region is CAGRGGRDQEFQYF. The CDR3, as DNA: TGCGCGGGGCGCGGGGGCCGTGACCAAGAGTTCCAGTACTTC.

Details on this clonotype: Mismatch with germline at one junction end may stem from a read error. CDR3 protein: CAVSSDQETQYF. The CDR3 DNA follows: TGTGCCGTCTCCAGTGACCAAGAGACCCAGTACTTT. The rearrangement links TRBV10-3 to TRBJ2-5; D ambiguous. There are 12 residues in the CDR3. The germline CDR1 and CDR2 sequences are ENHRY and SYGVKD.

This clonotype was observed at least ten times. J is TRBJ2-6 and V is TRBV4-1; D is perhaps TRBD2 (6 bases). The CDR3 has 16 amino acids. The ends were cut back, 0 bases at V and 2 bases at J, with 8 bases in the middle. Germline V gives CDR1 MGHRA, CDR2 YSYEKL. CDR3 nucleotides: TGCGCCAGCAGCCAAGATCGGAGGGCTGGGGCCAACGTCCTGACTTTC. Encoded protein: CASSQDRRAGANVLTF.

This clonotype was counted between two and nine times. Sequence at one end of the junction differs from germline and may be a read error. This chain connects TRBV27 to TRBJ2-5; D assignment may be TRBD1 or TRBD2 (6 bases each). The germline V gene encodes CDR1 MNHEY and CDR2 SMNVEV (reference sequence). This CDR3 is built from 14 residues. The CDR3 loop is CAGSGGGDPETQYF. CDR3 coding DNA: TGTGCCGGCAGTGGGGGCGGGGACCCAGAGACGCAGTATTTC.

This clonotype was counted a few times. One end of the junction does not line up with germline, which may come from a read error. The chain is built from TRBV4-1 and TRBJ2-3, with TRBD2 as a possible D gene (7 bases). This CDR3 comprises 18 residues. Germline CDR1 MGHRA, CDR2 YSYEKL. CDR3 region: CASSQADGGLGGKDTQYF. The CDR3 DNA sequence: TGCGCCAGCAGCCAAGCAGACGGGGGGCTGGGAGGCAAAGATACGCAGTATTTC.

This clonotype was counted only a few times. This CDR3 reads CASFGTGEHNEQFF. The CDR3 coding sequence is TGTGCCAGTTTCGGGACAGGGGAACACAATGAGCAGTTCTTC. This chain joins TRBV6-1 and TRBJ2-1; 10 bases align to TRBD1. This CDR3 has 14 amino acids. With 9 bases clipped from V and 5 bases from J, the junction kept 7 bases outside the gene matches. Per the germline V gene, CDR1 is MNHNS and CDR2 is SASEGT.

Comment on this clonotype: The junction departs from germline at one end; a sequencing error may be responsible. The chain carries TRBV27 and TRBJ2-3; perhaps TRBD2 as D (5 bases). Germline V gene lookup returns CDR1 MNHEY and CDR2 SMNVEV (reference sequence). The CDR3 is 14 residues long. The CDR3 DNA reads TGTGCCAGCAGTTTGGGCGGGTACAAAGATACCCAGTATTTT. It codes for CASSLGGYKDTQYF.

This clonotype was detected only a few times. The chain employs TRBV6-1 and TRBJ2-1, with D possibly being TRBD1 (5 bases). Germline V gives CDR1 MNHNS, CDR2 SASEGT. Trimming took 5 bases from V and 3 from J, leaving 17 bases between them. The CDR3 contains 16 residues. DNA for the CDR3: TGTGCCAGCAGTCCACGTGAGACAGTCATCTACAATGAGCAGTTCTTC. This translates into CASSPRETVIYNEQFF.

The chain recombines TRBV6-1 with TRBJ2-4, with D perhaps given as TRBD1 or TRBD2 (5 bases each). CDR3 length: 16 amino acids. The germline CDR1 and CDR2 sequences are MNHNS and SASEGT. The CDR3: CACSPTGLRAKDMQYF. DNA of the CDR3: TGTGCGTGCAGTCCTACGGGGCTGCGAGCCAAAGATATGCAGTACTTC.

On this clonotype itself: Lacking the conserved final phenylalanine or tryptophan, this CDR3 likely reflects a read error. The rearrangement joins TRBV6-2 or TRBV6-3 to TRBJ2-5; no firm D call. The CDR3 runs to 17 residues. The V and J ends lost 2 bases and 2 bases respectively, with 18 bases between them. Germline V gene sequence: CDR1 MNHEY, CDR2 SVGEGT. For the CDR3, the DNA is TGTGCCAGCAGTTACCCCGCAACCATACAGAAGCAAGAGACCCAGTACTTG. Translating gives CASSYPATIQKQETQYL.

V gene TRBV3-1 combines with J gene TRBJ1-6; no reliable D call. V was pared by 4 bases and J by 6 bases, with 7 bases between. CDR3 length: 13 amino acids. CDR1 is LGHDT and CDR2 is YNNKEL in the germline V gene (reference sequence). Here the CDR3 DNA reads TGTGCCAGCAGCCCTCTGGGTAATTCACCCCTCCACTTT. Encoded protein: CASSPLGNSPLHF. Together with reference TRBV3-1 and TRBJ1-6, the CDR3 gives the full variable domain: DTAVSQTPKYLVTQMGNDKSIKCEQNLGHDTMYWYKQDSKKFLKIMFSYNNKELIINETVPNRFSPKSPDKAHLNLHINSLELGDSAVYFCASSPLGNSPLHFGNGTRLTVT.

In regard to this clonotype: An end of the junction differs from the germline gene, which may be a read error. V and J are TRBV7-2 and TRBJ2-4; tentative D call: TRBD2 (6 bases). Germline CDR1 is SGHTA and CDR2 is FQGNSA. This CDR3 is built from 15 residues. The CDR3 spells CASGSGVGAKDTQYF. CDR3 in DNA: TGTGCCAGCGGCTCGGGAGTGGGAGCCAAAGACACGCAGTACTTT. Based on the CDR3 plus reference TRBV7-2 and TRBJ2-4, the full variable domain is GAGVSQSPSNKVTEKGKDVELRCDPISGHTALYWYRQSLGQGLEFLIYFQGNSAPDKSGLPSDRFSAERTGGSVSTLTIQRTQQEDSAVYLCASGSGVGAKDTQYFGAGTRLSVL.